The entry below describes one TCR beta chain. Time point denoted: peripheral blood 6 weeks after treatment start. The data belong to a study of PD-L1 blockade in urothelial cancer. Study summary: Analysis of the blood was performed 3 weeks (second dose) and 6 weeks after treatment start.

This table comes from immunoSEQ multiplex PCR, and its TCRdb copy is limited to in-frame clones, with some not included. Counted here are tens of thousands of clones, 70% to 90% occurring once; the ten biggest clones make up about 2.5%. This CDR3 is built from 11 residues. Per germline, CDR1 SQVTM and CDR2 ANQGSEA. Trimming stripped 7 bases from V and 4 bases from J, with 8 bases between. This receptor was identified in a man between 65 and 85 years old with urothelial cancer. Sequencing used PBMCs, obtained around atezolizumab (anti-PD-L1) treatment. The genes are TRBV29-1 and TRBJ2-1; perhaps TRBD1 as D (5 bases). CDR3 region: CSGGQYNEQFF. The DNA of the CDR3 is TGCAGCGGGGGCCAGTACAATGAGCAGTTCTTC.